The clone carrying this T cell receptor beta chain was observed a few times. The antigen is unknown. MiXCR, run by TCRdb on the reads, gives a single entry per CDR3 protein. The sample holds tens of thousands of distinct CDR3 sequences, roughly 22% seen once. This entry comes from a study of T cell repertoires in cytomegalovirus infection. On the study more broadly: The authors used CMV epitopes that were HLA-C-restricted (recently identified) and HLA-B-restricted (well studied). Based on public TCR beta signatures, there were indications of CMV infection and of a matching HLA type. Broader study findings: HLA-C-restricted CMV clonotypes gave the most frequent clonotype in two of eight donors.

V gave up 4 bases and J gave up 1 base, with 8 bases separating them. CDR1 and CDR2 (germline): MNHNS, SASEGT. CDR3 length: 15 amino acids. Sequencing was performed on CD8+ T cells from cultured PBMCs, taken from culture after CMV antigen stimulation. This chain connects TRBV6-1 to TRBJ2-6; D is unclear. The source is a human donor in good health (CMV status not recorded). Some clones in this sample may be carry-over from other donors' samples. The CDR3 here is CASSADASGANVLTF. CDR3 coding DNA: TGTGCCAGCAGTGCGGACGCTTCTGGGGCCAACGTCCTGACTTTC.